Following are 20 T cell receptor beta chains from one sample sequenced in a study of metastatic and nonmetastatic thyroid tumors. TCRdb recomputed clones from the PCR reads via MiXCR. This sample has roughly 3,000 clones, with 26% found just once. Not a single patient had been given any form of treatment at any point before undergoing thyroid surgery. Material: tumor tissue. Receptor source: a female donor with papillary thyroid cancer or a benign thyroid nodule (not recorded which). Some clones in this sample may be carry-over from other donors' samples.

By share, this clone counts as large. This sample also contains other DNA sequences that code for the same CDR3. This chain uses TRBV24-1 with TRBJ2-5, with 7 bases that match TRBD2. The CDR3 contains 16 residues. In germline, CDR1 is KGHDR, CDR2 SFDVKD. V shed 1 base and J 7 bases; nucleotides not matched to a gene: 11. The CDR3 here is CATSDFKDSGLGTQYF. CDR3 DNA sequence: TGTGCCACCAGTGATTTTAAAGATAGCGGGCTTGGGACCCAGTACTTC.

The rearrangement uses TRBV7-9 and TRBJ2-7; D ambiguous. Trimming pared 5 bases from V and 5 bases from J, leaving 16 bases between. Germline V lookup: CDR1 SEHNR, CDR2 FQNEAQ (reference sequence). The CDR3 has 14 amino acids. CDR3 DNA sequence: TGTGCCAGCAGCCCCGAGATGCATAAGGACGAGCAGTACTTC. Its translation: CASSPEMHKDEQYF.

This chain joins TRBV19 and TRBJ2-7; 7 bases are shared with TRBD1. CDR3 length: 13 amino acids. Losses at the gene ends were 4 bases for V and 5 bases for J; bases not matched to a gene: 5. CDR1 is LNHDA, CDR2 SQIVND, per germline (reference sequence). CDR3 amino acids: CASSNEDRDEQYF. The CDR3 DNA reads TGTGCCAGTAGTAACGAAGACAGGGACGAGCAGTACTTC.

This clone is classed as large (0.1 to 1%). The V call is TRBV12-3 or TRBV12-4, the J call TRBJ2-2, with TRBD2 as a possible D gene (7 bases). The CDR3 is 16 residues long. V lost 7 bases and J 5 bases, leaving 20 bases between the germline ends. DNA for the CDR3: TGTGCCAGCACCCGGGGGGCCATCCTGGAGACCGGGGAGCTGTTTTTT. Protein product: CASTRGAILETGELFF.

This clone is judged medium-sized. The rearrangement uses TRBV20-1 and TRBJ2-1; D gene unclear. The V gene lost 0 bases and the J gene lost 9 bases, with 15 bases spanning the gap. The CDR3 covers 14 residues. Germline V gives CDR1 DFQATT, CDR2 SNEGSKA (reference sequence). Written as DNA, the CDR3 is TGCAGTGCTAGAGATAGGACGTCGTCGGGTGAGCAGTTCTTC. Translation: CSARDRTSSGEQFF.

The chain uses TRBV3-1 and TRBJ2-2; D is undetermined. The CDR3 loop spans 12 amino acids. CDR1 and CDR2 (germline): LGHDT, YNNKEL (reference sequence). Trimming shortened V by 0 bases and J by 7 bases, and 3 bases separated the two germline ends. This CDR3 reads CASSQDFGELFF. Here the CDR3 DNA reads TGTGCCAGCAGCCAAGATTTCGGGGAGCTGTTTTTT.

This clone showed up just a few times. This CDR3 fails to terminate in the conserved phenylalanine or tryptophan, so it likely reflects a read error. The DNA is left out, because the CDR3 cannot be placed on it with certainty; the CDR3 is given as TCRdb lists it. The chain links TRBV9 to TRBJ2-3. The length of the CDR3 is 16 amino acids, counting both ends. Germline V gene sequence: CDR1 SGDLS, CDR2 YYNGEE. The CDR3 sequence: CASSVGSQRRTDTRYL.

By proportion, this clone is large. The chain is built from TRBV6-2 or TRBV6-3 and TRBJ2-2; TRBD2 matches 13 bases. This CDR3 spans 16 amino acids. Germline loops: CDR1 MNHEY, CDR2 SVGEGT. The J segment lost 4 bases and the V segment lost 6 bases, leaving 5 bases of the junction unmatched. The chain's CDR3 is CASSRGLAGATGELFF. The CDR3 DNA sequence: TGTGCCAGCAGCCGAGGACTAGCGGGAGCCACCGGGGAGCTGTTTTTT.

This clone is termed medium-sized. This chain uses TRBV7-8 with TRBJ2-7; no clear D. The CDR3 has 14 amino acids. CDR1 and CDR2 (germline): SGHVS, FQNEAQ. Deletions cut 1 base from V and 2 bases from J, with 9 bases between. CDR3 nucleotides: TGTGCCAGCAGCTTAGGCGGTAGAACCTACGAGCAGTACTTC. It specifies CASSLGGRTYEQYF.

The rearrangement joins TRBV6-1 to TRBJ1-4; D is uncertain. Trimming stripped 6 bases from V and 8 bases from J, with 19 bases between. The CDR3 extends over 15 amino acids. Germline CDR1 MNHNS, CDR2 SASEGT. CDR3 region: CASRAKGRVLEKLFF. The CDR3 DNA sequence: TGTGCCAGCAGGGCTAAGGGTCGGGTTCTCGAAAAACTGTTTTTT.

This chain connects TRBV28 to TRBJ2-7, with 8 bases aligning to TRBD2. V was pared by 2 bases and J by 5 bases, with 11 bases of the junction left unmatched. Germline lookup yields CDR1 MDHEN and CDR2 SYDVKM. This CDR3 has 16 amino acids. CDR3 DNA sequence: TGTGCCAGCAGTTTAACGGGAGGGCCAATAACGCACGAGCAGTACTTC. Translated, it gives CASSLTGGPITHEQYF.

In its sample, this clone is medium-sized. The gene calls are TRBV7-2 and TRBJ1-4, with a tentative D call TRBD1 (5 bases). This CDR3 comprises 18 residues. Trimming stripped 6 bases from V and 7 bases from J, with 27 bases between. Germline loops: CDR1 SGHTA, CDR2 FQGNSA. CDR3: CASSHGSQYRGGAEKLFF. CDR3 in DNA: TGTGCCAGCAGTCACGGGTCCCAGTATAGGGGAGGGGCTGAAAAACTGTTTTTT.

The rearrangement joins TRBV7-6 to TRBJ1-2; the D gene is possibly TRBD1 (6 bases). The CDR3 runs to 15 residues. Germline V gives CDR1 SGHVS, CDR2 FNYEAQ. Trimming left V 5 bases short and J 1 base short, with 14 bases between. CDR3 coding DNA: TGTGCCAGCAGCCGTTACGGGGGCAGTAACTATGGCTACACCTTC. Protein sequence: CASSRYGGSNYGYTF.

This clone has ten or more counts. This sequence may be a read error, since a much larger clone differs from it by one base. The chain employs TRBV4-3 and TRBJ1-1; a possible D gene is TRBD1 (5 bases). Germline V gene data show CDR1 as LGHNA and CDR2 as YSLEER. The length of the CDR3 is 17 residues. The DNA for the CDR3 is TGCGCCAGCAGCCAAGACCTTCGGCTGGGGGGGAACACTGAAGATTTCTTT. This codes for CASSQDLRLGGNTEDFF.

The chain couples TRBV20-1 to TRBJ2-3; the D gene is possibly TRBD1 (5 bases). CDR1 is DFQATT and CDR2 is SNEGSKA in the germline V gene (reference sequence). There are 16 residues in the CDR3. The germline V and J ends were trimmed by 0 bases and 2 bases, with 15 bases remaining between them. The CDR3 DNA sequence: TGCAGTGCTAGAGATCCGGGCCACAGGAACACAGATACGCAGTATTTT. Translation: CSARDPGHRNTDTQYF.

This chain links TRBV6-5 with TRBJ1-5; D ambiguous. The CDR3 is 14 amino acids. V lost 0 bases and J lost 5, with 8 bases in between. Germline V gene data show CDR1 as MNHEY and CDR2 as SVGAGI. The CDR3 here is CASSYSGLYQPQHF. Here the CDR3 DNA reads TGTGCCAGCAGTTACTCTGGGTTGTATCAGCCCCAGCATTTT.

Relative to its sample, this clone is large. The CDR3, as DNA: TGCGCCAGCAGTGACTCCCTAGGGGGTGAAGCTTTCTTT. As protein: CASSDSLGGEAFF. The genes are TRBV10-2 and TRBJ1-1, with D perhaps TRBD1 (6 bases). The CDR3 is made up of 13 amino acids. Trimming left V 3 bases short and J 7 bases short, with 12 bases between. The germline CDR1 and CDR2 sequences are WSHSY and SAAADI.

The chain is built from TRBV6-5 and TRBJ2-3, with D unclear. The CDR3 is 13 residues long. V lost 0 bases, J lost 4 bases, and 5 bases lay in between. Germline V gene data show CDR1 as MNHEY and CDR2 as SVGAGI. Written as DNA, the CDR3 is TGTGCCAGCAGTTACTCGATGTCAGATACGCAGTATTTT. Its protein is CASSYSMSDTQYF.

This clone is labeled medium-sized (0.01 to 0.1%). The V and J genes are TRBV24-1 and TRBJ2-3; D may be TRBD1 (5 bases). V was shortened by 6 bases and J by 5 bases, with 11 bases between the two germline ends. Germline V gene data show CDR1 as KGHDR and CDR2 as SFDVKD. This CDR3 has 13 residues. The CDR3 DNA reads TGTGCCACCAGTCCAAGGGGCCAAGATACGCAGTATTTT. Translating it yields CATSPRGQDTQYF.

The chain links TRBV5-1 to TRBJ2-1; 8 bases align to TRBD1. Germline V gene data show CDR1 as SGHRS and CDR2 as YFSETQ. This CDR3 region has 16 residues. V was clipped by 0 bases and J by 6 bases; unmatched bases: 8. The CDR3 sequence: CASSLEQGARSNEQFF. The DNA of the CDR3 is TGCGCCAGCAGCTTGGAGCAGGGGGCGCGGAGCAATGAGCAGTTCTTC.